The clone carrying this TCR beta chain was recorded once. The germline V gene encodes CDR1 DFQATT and CDR2 SNEGSKA (reference sequence). Losses at the gene ends were 3 bases for V and 0 bases for J; bases not matched to a gene: 5. The CDR3 consists of 15 residues. Together with a sample-barcoded 5' primer, a J-beta primer mix was included in a second PCR lasting about 7 to 12 cycles. No fewer than 3 million CDR3-containing paired-end reads came from each sample. TCRdb used MiXCR to reprocess the 5' RACE reads, holding one entry per CDR3 protein. This table holds 650,000 to 700,000 distinct CDR3 sequences, more than 45% found once. This specimen belongs to a study of blood T cells in healthy people across ages.

Sequenced: blood. The V call is TRBV20-1, the J call TRBJ2-3, with TRBD1 identical over 8 bases. The TCR comes from a woman aged 80 or over in good health. The CDR3 sequence is CSASPGTGSTDTQYF. In DNA, the CDR3 is TGCAGTGCTAGCCCCGGGACAGGTAGCACAGATACGCAGTATTTT.